This T cell receptor beta chain was recovered during a study of blood T cell repertoires in COVID-19. This CDR3 comprises 14 residues. Germline-derived CDR1 and CDR2 are MNHEY and SMNVEV (reference sequence). The V end was cut by 0 bases, the J end by 7 bases, with 12 bases between. Authors' processing steps: Amplification of reference gene primers was used by the study to estimate nucleated cell counts. Using immunoSEQ multiplex PCR, the repertoire was profiled, and TCRdb retains in-frame clones only, with some absent. V and J calls and clone size are given by that table; D and trimming were obtained from the DNA. The sample records about 370,000 clones, 70% to 90% being singletons.

This chain uses TRBV27 with TRBJ1-1; D remains unclear. The clonotype was recovered from a young woman with COVID-19, enrolled during active disease. Sequencing was done on a sample of peripheral blood. Here the CDR3 reads CASSLSPGKGEAFF. The CDR3 DNA reads as TGTGCCAGCAGTTTATCTCCGGGGAAGGGTGAAGCTTTCTTT.